Listed here are 5 T cell receptor beta chains from one sample, sequenced in a study of shared clonotypes between healthy human individuals. The method was immunoSEQ multiplex PCR; TCRdb's version includes in-frame clones alone and lacks a portion of them. The repertoire includes about 2.3 million clones, 85% to 95% of them detected once, and about 0.41% sits in the top ten. Sequences were obtained from naive CD4+ T cells from PBMCs. Subset in this sample: CD45RA+ positively selected. All receptors come from a young man in good health. Some clones in this sample may be carry-over from other donors' samples.

The gene calls are TRBV7-9 and TRBJ2-5; TRBD2 matches at 16 bases. CDR1 and CDR2 from the germline V gene are SEHNR and FQNEAQ (reference sequence). The CDR3 loop spans 17 amino acids. Unmatched junction bases numbered 7, after V lost 4 bases and J lost 5 bases. CDR3 region: CASSSGTSGRAGETQYF. The CDR3 DNA reads TGTGCCAGCAGCTCCGGGACTAGCGGGAGGGCCGGGGAGACCCAGTACTTC.

This chain links TRBV14 with TRBJ2-2, with D possibly matching TRBD1 (6 bases). The CDR3 loop spans 17 amino acids. Trimming cost V 3 bases and J 2 bases, with 16 bases left between them. CDR1 is SGHDN and CDR2 is FVKESK in the germline V gene. CDR3 residues: CASSHSTGTRNTGELFF. CDR3 nucleotide sequence: TGTGCCAGCAGCCACTCGACCGGGACAAGAAACACCGGGGAGCTGTTTTTT.

The rearrangement uses TRBV30 and TRBJ1-1; no firm D call. V shed 0 bases and J shed 4 bases, with 21 bases lying between them. From germline, CDR1 is GTSNPN and CDR2 SVGIG (reference sequence). This CDR3 comprises 17 residues. The CDR3 DNA is TGTGCCTGGAGTGTACTTTTGGGAGGGCCGCGCGGCACTGAAGCTTTCTTT. This translates into CAWSVLLGGPRGTEAFF.

This clone was observed a single time. The gene calls are TRBV5-1 and TRBJ2-5; TRBD1 matches at 8 bases. Trimming at V came to 2 bases and at J to 2 bases, leaving 2 bases not matched to a gene. The CDR3 length is 14 residues. Looked up from germline, CDR1 is SGHRS and CDR2 is YFSETQ. In DNA form, the CDR3 reads TGCGCCAGCAGCTTCCGGACAGGGCAAGAGACCCAGTACTTC. Its protein is CASSFRTGQETQYF. The whole variable domain, remainder taken from reference TRBV5-1 and TRBJ2-5, is KAGVTQTPRYLIKTRGQQVTLSCSPISGHRSVSWYQQTPGQGLQFLFEYFSETQRNKGNFPGRFSGRQFSNSRSEMNVSTLELGDSALYLCASSFRTGQETQYFGPGTRLLVL.

The V gene is TRBV9, the J gene TRBJ2-7, with 11 bases lining up with TRBD2. The V segment lost 3 bases and the J segment 4 bases; nucleotides outside the gene matches: 6. Germline assignment: CDR1 SGDLS and CDR2 YYNGEE. This CDR3 comprises 15 residues. CDR3 region: CASSAGTSGGYEQYF. The DNA for the CDR3 is TGTGCCAGCAGCGCGGGGACTAGCGGAGGATACGAGCAGTACTTC.